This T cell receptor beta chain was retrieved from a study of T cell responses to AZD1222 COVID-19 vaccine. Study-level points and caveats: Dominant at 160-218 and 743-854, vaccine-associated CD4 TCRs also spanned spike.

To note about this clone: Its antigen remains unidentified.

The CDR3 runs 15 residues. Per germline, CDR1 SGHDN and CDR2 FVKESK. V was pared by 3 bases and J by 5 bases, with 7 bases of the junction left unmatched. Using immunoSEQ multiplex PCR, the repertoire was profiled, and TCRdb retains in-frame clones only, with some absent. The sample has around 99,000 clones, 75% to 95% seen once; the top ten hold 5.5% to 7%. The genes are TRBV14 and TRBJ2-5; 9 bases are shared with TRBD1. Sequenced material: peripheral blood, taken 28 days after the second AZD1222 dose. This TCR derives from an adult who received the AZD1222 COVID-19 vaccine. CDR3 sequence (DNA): TGTGCCAGCAGCCATTTGACAGGGGGGCATGAGACCCAGTACTTC. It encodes CASSHLTGGHETQYF.